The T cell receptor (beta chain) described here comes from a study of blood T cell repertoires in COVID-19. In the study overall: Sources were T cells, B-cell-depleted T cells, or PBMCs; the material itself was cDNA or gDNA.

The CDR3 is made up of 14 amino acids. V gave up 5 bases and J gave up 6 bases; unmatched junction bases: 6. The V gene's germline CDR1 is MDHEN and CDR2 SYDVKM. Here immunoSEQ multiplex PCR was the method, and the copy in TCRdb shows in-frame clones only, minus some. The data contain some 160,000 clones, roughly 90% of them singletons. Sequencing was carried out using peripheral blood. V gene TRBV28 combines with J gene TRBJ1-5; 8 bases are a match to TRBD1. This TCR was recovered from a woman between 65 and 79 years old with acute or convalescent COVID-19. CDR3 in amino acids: CASSPRQGSQPQHF. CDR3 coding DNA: TGTGCCAGCAGTCCCCGACAGGGGAGTCAGCCCCAGCATTTT.